Detailed here is one T cell receptor beta chain. Its antigen is unidentified. This entry is derived from a study of cytotoxic CD8 clonotypes in ibrutinib-treated CLL. Study-level results: Clonality was elevated at ibrutinib response and had returned toward baseline at progression.

Data came from immunoSEQ multiplex PCR; TCRdb stores just in-frame clones and leaves some out. The data show around 140,000 clones, around 85% seen once. From germline, CDR1 is SGHNT and CDR2 YENEEA. This CDR3 comprises 12 residues. The ends were cut back, 0 bases at V and 2 bases at J, with 2 bases in the middle. The specimen was PBMCs, collected after 24 months of ibrutinib treatment. The V call is TRBV11-3, the J call TRBJ2-7; D not resolved. This clonotype was sampled from a human donor with chronic lymphocytic leukemia. CDR3 coding DNA: TGTGCCAGCAGCTTAGACACCTACGAGCAGTACTTC. Translation: CASSLDTYEQYF. Together with reference TRBV11-3 and TRBJ2-7, the CDR3 gives the full variable domain: EAGVVQSPRYKIIEKKQPVAFWCNPISGHNTLYWYLQNLGQGPELLIRYENEEAVDDSQLPKDRFSAERLKGVDSTLKIQPAELGDSAVYLCASSLDTYEQYFGPGTRLTVT.